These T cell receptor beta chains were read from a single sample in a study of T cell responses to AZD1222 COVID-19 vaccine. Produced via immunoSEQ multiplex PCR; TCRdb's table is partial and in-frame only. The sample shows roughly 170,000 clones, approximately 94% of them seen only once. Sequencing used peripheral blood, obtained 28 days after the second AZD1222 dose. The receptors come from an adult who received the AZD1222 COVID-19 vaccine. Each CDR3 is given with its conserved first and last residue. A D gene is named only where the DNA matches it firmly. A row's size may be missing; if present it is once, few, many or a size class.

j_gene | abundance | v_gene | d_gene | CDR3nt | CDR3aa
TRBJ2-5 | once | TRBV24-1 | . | TGTGCCACCAGCCCCTACTGGGCCGAAGAGACCCAGTACTTC | CATSPYWAEETQYF
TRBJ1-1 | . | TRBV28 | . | TGTGCCAGCAGCCCGGCCACCAGGCGGAACACTGAAGCTTTCTTT | CASSPATRRNTEAFF
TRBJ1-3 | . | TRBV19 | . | TGTGCCAGTAGTACCGGCCTGGTCGGGGAATCTGGAAACACCATATATTTT | CASSTGLVGESGNTIYF
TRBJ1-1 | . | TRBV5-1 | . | TGCGCCAGCAGCTTCGGGGGCGCCGACACTGAAGCTTTCTTT | CASSFGGADTEAFF
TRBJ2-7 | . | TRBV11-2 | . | TGTGCCAGCAGCTTAGATTTACATGGAGACTACGAGCAGTACTTC | CASSLDLHGDYEQYF
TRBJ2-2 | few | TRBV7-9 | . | TGTGCCAGCAGCTCCGGGGGGAACACCGGGGAGCTGTTTTTT | CASSSGGNTGELFF
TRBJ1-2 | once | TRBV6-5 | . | TGTGCCAGCACCCTTCGAGGAGGACGTTACTATGGCTACACCTTC | CASTLRGGRYYGYTF
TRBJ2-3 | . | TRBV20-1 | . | TGCAGTGCTAGTTGGGCAGTTACAGATACGCAGTATTTT | CSASWAVTDTQYF
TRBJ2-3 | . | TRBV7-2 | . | TGTGCCAGCAGCTTAGGGGCAGGGGTAATTGATACGCAGTATTTT | CASSLGAGVIDTQYF
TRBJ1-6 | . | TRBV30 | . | TGTGCCTGGGGACCTAGCGGGCTTTATAATTCACCCCTCCACTTT | CAWGPSGLYNSPLHF
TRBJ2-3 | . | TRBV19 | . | TGTGCCAGTAGTACCTTCCTGCCGGATACGCAGTATTTT | CASSTFLPDTQYF
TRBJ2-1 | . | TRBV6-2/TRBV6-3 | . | TGTGCCAGCAGCCCTTCGCGATATACAGGGAGCTCCTACAATGAGCAGTTCTTC | CASSPSRYTGSSYNEQFF
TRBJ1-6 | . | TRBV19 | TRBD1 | TGTGCCAGTGCGGGACAGGGTAATTCACCCCTCCACTTT | CASAGQGNSPLHF
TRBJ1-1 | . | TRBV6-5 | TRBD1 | TGTGCCAGCCTTTGGGACAGCACTCAGAACACTGAAGCTTTCTTT | CASLWDSTQNTEAFF
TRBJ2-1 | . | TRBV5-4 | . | TGTGCCAGCAGGCGGGACAGCCACAATGAGCAGTTCTTC | CASRRDSHNEQFF
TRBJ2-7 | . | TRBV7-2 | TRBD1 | TGTGCCAGCAGCTCCCGGGACAGGGTGCAGCAGTACTTC | CASSSRDRVQQYF
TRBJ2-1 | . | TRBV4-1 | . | TGCGCCAGCAGCGCCCCAGGTCACAAATCCTACAATGAGCAGTTCTTC | CASSAPGHKSYNEQFF
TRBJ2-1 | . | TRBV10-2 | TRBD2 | TGCGCCACCATCGGGGGGGCGTCCTACAATGAGCAGTTCTTC | CATIGGASYNEQFF
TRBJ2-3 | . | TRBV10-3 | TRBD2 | TGTGCCAGCGGGACAGGGTCCCTACTAGCGGGAGGGACAGATACGCAGTATTTT | CASGTGSLLAGGTDTQYF
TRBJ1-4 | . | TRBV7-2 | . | TGTGCCAGCAGCTCCAGGGTGGGGAATGAAAAACTGTTTTTT | CASSSRVGNEKLFF
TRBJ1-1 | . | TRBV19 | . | TGTGCCAGTAGGCTGGGGGACACTGAAGCTTTCTTT | CASRLGDTEAFF
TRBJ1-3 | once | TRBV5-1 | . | TGCGCCAGCAGCTTGGCCCAGGGTTACTCTGGAAACACCATATATTTT | CASSLAQGYSGNTIYF
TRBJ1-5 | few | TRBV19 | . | TGTGCCAGTAGTATGCTGATCGGGGGTGGTCAGCCCCAGCATTTT | CASSMLIGGGQPQHF
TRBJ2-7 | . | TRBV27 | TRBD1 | TGTGCCAGCAGTTTTAGCGGACAGGGGACGGGTTACGAGCAGTACTTC | CASSFSGQGTGYEQYF
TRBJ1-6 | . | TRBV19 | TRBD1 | TGTGCCAGTAGAGACAGGGCCACGCCACCCCTCCACTTT | CASRDRATPPLHF
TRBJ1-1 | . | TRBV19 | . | TGTGCCAGTAGGACAGGAACAGCGAACACTGAAGCTTTCTTT | CASRTGTANTEAFF
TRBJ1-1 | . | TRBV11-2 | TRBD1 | TGTGCCAGCAGCGCGACAGGGATGAACACTGAAGCTTTCTTT | CASSATGMNTEAFF
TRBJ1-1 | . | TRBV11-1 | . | TGTGCCAGCAGCCCTCGGTCGGACACGGCTTTCTTT | CASSPRSDTAFF
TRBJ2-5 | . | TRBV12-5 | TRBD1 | TGTGCTAGTGGTTTGGTATTAGGCAGGGGGCAAGAGACCCAGTACTTC | CASGLVLGRGQETQYF
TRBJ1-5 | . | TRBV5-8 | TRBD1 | TGTGCCAGCAGCCCATTTCGGGGACAGGGAATATATAGCAATCAGCCCCAGCATTTT | CASSPFRGQGIYSNQPQHF
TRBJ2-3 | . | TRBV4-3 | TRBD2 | TGCGCCAGCAGCCTCGGACTAGCGGGCGACGCAGATACGCAGTATTTT | CASSLGLAGDADTQYF
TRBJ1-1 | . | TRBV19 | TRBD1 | TGTGCCAGTAGTACAACAGGGGGGTACACTGAAGCTTTCTTT | CASSTTGGYTEAFF